This paragraph reports one T cell receptor beta chain. Its cognate antigen has yet to be identified. This may arise from a read error, as a much more abundant clone is one base away. The sample contains more than one DNA sequence encoding this CDR3. This record comes from a study of cytomegalovirus exposure and HLA in healthy donors (dated by TCRdb to the late 2010s). About the study as a whole: In an earlier analysis of 587 of the donors, about 260 Gb of sequence data and 90 million to 120 million unique TCR beta sequences from 150 million to 200 million T cells were reported. Rather than using new phenotypic data, the later analysis identified candidate immune exposures from TCR beta sequences and from how often those sequences occurred across donors. The study aimed to test whether cataloging public T cell receptors could reveal signatures of past pathogen exposure. The number of typed donors differed by locus: about 620-640 for A, B, C, DRB1 and DQB1; 522 for DQA1; roughly 600 for DPA1; and some 450 for DPB1. High-throughput TCR immunosequencing, statistical association of individual TCRs with disease status, and machine learning were combined to predict cytomegalovirus infection status. Alongside the repertoire data, information on donor age, sex, ethnicity and CMV serostatus was compiled. Class I and class II HLA loci were covered by the typing at four-digit resolution. Among some 410 genotyped donors of the cohort, an average of roughly 230,000 unique TCR beta nucleotide sequences was sequenced per donor, of which approximately 19% were non-productive. In a later genetic analysis, genome-wide SNP genotypes for about three fifths of the roughly 670 donors were used, and that subset was treated as a discovery cohort. Of the 350 to 450 genotyped donors, over 70% fell in the genetic ancestry cluster associated with self-reported Caucasian donors. Besides the first cohort of 666 subjects, a separate validation cohort made up of roughly 120 different subjects was used. The study profiled the T cell repertoires of 550 to 700 subjects by immunosequencing and related them to cytomegalovirus serostatus. About five DR-DQ haplotypes were handled as single units for association and clustering, since linkage in the cohort was strong. An earlier analysis of around 540 of the donors applied high-throughput TCR beta sequencing to assess whether each TCR beta V gene segment acted as functional or pseudogenic. All discovery cohort repertoires had been generated using a single sequencing platform. A later analysis re-examined previously published TCR beta repertoires from 500 to 700 donors and added high-resolution HLA genotyping to investigate patterns of TCR occurrence. An early release covering around 630 HLA-typed donors comprised around 300 gigabases of sequencing data and about 90 million unique TCR sequences. Here is what the overall study found, with its caveats: A later analysis reported that several top co-occurrence clusters appeared linked to parvovirus B19, influenza, CMV and Epstein-Barr virus. When HLA alleles, especially DR and DQ, strongly co-occurred, TCR associations were difficult to assign to individual alleles. According to a later analysis, most CMV-associated TCR beta chains appeared to be HLA-restricted, and the HLA associations seemed to be driven largely by CMV exposure. An association between a missense DCLRE1C variant and V-gene and J-gene trimming of TCR beta chains was found in a later genetic analysis and replicated in an independent cohort. In a later analysis, HLA-associated TCR beta chains were found to be more clonally expanded and to have lower generation probabilities than equally common non-associated chains. Because HLA typing was unavailable for some donors at each locus, only the typed subset was used in association tests. CMV serostatus was the only immune exposure information available for the cohort. Compared with the roughly 670-donor mean, donors in an Asian-associated ancestry cluster had fewer N-insertions in productive TCRs, according to a later genetic analysis. A total of roughly 160 TCR beta chains were listed by the study as associated with cytomegalovirus. A further reported finding was that TCR beta sequences accurately predicted the HLA-A and HLA-B alleles for most subjects in the first cohort. A cluster of highly shared sequence variants was judged likely to be a technical artifact of the sequencing pipeline. A later analysis found that TCR association rates varied across HLA loci, with DRB1 alleles showing the most associated TCRs and HLA-C alleles the fewest. In an earlier analysis of about 600 of the donors, most TCR beta V segments appeared in productive rearrangements about 87% or about 30% of the time, broadly matching IMGT annotations. A later analysis associated 16,951 TCR beta sequences with specific HLA alleles at a false discovery rate of 0.05. The authors suggested that the approach could potentially be generalized to other disease states and immunological phenotypes. Some IMGT-functional V segments, including TRBV6-2 and TRBV6-3, could not be distinguished by the 87-base-pair reads and were therefore excluded. The classifier was reported to diagnose cytomegalovirus status with high specificity and sensitivity in both the original and validation cohorts. Over 15 rarely observed V segments, including chromosome 9 orphons, were excluded from the earlier analysis of almost 600 of the donors because counts were too low. A few of the identified cytomegalovirus-associated TCR beta chains were confirmed in vitro to be specific for cytomegalovirus antigens. Most TCR sequences were observed very rarely across donors, whereas some public TCRs were present in many individuals. Roughly uniform sequencing depth across donors was assumed in presence/absence analyses, although this assumption may not hold. Only TCR beta chains were sequenced in this cohort, and the absence of alpha or paired-chain data limited detectable features. Correlated functional status among segregating V segments might be attributable to linkage disequilibrium, but an unknown experimental factor could not be ruled out.

The library relied on the immunoSEQ multiplex PCR assay. A mixture of 60 forward primers for TCR Vbeta segments and 13 reverse primers for TCR Jbeta segments was used in the multiplex PCR. The CDR3 region of rearranged TCR beta genes was amplified from genomic DNA with a multiplex PCR assay. The Illumina HiSeq System was used to sequence the amplified TCR beta libraries as 87-base-pair reads. As for the original processing: Across the 700 or so repertoires, a later analysis counted about 81 million unique TCR beta chains, 9.5 million to 12 million of which were shared by at least two donors. Raw reads were error-corrected and collapsed into unique sequences by a nearest-neighbor algorithm in which closely related sequences were merged to remove PCR and sequencing errors. V, D and J gene segments were assigned by aligning CDR3 sequences to IMGT reference sequences. For a sequence to be retained, a match of at least six nucleotides to both a V gene segment and a J gene segment was required. A rearrangement counted as productive if the CDR3 had no stop codons and remained in frame with V and J, and every other rearrangement counted as non-productive. Following IMGT convention, CDR3 was defined as the stretch from the second conserved V-encoded cysteine up to the conserved J-encoded phenylalanine. Sequences without an unambiguous match to a single V gene segment were excluded from the earlier analysis of about 640 of the donors. An earlier analysis of 550 to 650 of the donors classified V segments as functional when productive rearrangements were above 56.7% and as segregating when the standard deviation between donors was above 5%. A statistical classification framework was developed to diagnose cytomegalovirus status using the catalog of TCR beta chain sequences. V and J gene assignment, in a later analysis, came from comparing TCR nucleotide sequences with IMGT/GENE-DB human TR gene sequences. In a later analysis, CDR3 sequences and most-parsimonious VDJ recombination scenarios were assigned using the TCRdist pipeline. In a later analysis, each TCR beta chain was defined by its CDR3 amino acid sequence together with its V-gene family, and reads lacking a unique V-gene family were excluded. As a way to deal with suspected cross-contamination and a sequencing artifact, a later analysis dropped 640 or so nucleotide sequences that were highly shared and had low generation probability. A later analysis calculated a clonal expansion index for each public chain from normalized within-repertoire ranks of inferred template counts. Generation probabilities in a later analysis came from a VDJ recombination model fitted to out-of-frame rearrangements, and those results were checked against IGoR. In a later analysis, TCR-TCR, TCR-HLA and TCR-CMV co-occurrence was scored with hypergeometric tests, and a repertoire-size bias correction was applied to TCR pairs. A later analysis estimated false discovery rates by permuting HLA or CMV assignments 20 times. In a later analysis, co-occurring TCRs were grouped using DBSCAN, with TCRdist sequence similarity added in when clustering inside HLA-allele-positive subsets. Repertoires with fewer than 30,000 or more than 120,000 public chains were left out of co-occurrence clustering, as were about 5 repertoires with anomalous nucleotide sharing. Held by TCRdb, this immuneACCESS table contains in-frame sequences only and omits some clones. Under half of the omission traces to an unresolved V gene where checked; the cause of the rest is unknown. V and J calls and clone size are those listed in that table; D and trimming were worked out from the DNA. Within this sample are about 150,000 clones, with around 67% of them counted one time only. The ten largest clones take up approximately 1.6% of the sample.

The cohort comprised some 680 healthy bone marrow donors. All cohort members were sampled while nominally healthy, although unrecorded immune exposures were likely present. The donor was CMV seronegative and was included in the group of hundreds of seronegative cohort members. Every donor gave a peripheral blood sample, and the peripheral blood mononuclear cells from that sample were used for TCR beta sequencing. Genomic DNA was extracted from the blood cell samples with the Qiagen DNeasy Blood Extraction Kit. From the germline V gene, CDR1 is SQVTM and CDR2 is ANQGSEA. Measured from the cysteine to the phenylalanine, the CDR3 is 13 residues long. The CDR3 DNA has 39 bases and is translated from base 1.

Sample: PBMCs. The chain links TRBV29-1 with TRBJ1-1; no D gene call is confident. This sequence originates from a woman aged 18-29 years in good health and CMV-seronegative. The CDR3 protein: CSVEGRGSTEAFF. The nucleotide sequence is TGCAGCGTTGAGGGCCGAGGGAGCACTGAAGCTTTCTTC.